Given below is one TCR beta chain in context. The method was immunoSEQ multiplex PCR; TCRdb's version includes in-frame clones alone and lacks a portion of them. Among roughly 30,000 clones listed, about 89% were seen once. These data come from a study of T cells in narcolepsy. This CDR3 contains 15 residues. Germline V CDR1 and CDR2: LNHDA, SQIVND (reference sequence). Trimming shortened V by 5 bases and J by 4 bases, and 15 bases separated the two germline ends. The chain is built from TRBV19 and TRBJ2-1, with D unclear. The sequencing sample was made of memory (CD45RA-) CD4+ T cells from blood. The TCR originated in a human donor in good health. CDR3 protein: CASSPREPGYNEQFF. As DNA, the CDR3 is TGTGCCAGTAGTCCCCGAGAGCCGGGTTACAATGAGCAGTTCTTC. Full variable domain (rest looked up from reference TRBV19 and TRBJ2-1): DGGITQSPKYLFRKEGQNVTLSCEQNLNHDAMYWYRQDPGQGLRLIYYSQIVNDFQKGDIAEGYSVSREKKESFPLTVTSAQKNPTAFYLCASSPREPGYNEQFFGPGTRLTVL.